The clone carrying this T cell receptor (beta chain) was seen only a few times. This entry is derived from a study of human T cells and chemical hapten exposure. The germline V and J ends were trimmed by 2 bases and 7 bases, with 9 bases remaining between them. The CDR3 runs 13 residues. TCRdb reprocessed the RACE reads via MiXCR and lists one record per CDR3 protein. Here the sample spans 300,000 to 450,000 distinct CDR3 sequences, 4.5% to 5.5% being singletons. The sample's time point: pre-sensitization, week 0. Sample treatment: therapeutic diphenylcyclopropenone sensitization with weekly scalp DPC.

Sequences were derived from whole blood, sampled in connection with sensitization to the hapten diphenylcyclopropenone (DPC). The rearrangement uses TRBV12-3 or TRBV12-4 and TRBJ1-5, with D unresolved. This receptor was taken from a woman between 50 and 59 years old with alopecia areata. Some clones in this sample may be carry-over from other donors' samples. This chain's CDR3 is CASSLMEGQPQHF. The CDR3 DNA reads as TGTGCCAGCAGTTTAATGGAAGGGCAGCCCCAGCATTTT.